This T cell receptor (beta chain) was sequenced in a study of blood T cell repertoires in COVID-19. Study information: Whether acute or convalescent, the COVID-19 samples came from the United States, Italy and Spain.

In the study's own analysis: The assay estimated nucleated cells by amplifying reference gene primers. Data came from immunoSEQ multiplex PCR; TCRdb stores just in-frame clones and leaves some out. V and J calls plus clone size are reproduced from that table; the DNA served to infer D and trimming. The data show approximately 120,000 clones, around 85% seen once. V lost 1 base and J 3 bases, leaving 9 bases between the germline ends. Germline assignment: CDR1 MNHNS and CDR2 SASEGT. This CDR3 is 14 amino acids long. Material: peripheral blood. The chain couples TRBV6-1 to TRBJ1-1, with D perhaps TRBD1 (6 bases). This TCR was sampled from a woman aged 50 to 60 who had recovered from COVID-19. Written as DNA, the CDR3 is TGTGCCAGCAGTGAAGACCAGGGGTACACTGAAGCTTTCTTT. It encodes CASSEDQGYTEAFF.